A selection of T cell receptor beta chains follows, all from one sample in a study of cytomegalovirus exposure and HLA in healthy donors. TCRdb's table, derived via immunoSEQ multiplex PCR, lists solely in-frame clones and lacks some. The sample carries roughly 100,000 clones, 78% recorded once. The sequenced material came from PBMCs. These TCRs come from a middle-aged woman in good health and CMV-seronegative. Each CDR3 is given with its conserved first and last residue. The order of the fields is J gene, V gene, D gene, clone size, CDR3 DNA, CDR3 protein. The D gene is left open where the match is weak. A row's size may be missing; if present it is once, few, many or a size class.

J gene: TRBJ2-1
V gene: TRBV7-2
D gene: TRBD2
clone size: few
CDR3 DNA: TGTGCCAGCAGCTTAGGGGTCGGGAGGGCTTACTACAATGAGCAGTTCTTC
CDR3 protein: CASSLGVGRAYYNEQFF

J gene: TRBJ2-7
V gene: TRBV30
D gene: TRBD1
clone size: once
CDR3 DNA: TGTGCCTGGAGTGTCCCGGGACAGTTCTACGAGCAGTACTTC
CDR3 protein: CAWSVPGQFYEQYF

J gene: TRBJ2-5
V gene: TRBV28
D gene: TRBD2
clone size: .
CDR3 DNA: TGTGCCAGCATCTCAAGCGGGGGTGGAGGACCCGTAACCCCCCCACAAGAGACCCAGTACTTC
CDR3 protein: CASISSGGGGPVTPPQETQYF

J gene: TRBJ1-5
V gene: TRBV18
D gene: TRBD1
clone size: few
CDR3 DNA: TGTGCCAGCTCACCATCCGCAGGGGGTCTGTATCAGCCCCAGCATTTT
CDR3 protein: CASSPSAGGLYQPQHF

J gene: TRBJ1-4
V gene: TRBV5-4
D gene: .
clone size: .
CDR3 DNA: TGTGCCAGCAGCTTGGGACAGCGAACAGGGAAACTGTTTTTT
CDR3 protein: CASSLGQRTGKLFF

J gene: TRBJ2-1
V gene: TRBV6-5
D gene: TRBD2
clone size: .
CDR3 DNA: TGTGCCAGCACTAGACTAGCGGTCCTGGTTCATGAGCAGTTCTTC
CDR3 protein: CASTRLAVLVHEQFF

J gene: TRBJ2-7
V gene: TRBV7-9
D gene: .
clone size: .
CDR3 DNA: TGTGCCAGCAGCTCGCCCCCTAAGTGGGGCAGATACGAGCAGTACTTC
CDR3 protein: CASSSPPKWGRYEQYF

J gene: TRBJ2-2
V gene: TRBV27
D gene: TRBD2
clone size: .
CDR3 DNA: TGTGCCAGCAGTGGGGGACTAGCGGAGGCGAACACCGGGGAGCTGTTTTTT
CDR3 protein: CASSGGLAEANTGELFF

J gene: TRBJ1-1
V gene: TRBV6-5
D gene: .
clone size: .
CDR3 DNA: TGTGCCAGCAGTGAGGTGGTGAACACTGAAGCTTTCTTT
CDR3 protein: CASSEVVNTEAFF

J gene: TRBJ2-4
V gene: TRBV5-1
D gene: TRBD2
clone size: .
CDR3 DNA: TGCGCCAGCAGCTTGGTTGGCGGGAGAGAAATTCAGTACTTC
CDR3 protein: CASSLVGGREIQYF

J gene: TRBJ2-3
V gene: TRBV5-1
D gene: TRBD2
clone size: .
CDR3 DNA: TGCGCCAGCAGCGGAGCGGGGGGCCCTCTCACAGATACGCAGTATTTT
CDR3 protein: CASSGAGGPLTDTQYF

J gene: TRBJ2-5
V gene: TRBV7-2
D gene: .
clone size: .
CDR3 DNA: TGTGCCAGCAGCTTTGGGGGCAGACAAGAGACCCAGTACTTC
CDR3 protein: CASSFGGRQETQYF

J gene: TRBJ2-1
V gene: TRBV6-4
D gene: .
clone size: .
CDR3 DNA: TGTGCCAGCAGTGGGTTGGCGGAACACACTGAGCAGTTCTTC
CDR3 protein: CASSGLAEHTEQFF

J gene: TRBJ1-2
V gene: TRBV5-6
D gene: .
clone size: .
CDR3 DNA: TGTGCCAGCAGGTTGAACGGGGGCTACACCTTC
CDR3 protein: CASRLNGGYTF

J gene: TRBJ1-1
V gene: TRBV19
D gene: .
clone size: few
CDR3 DNA: TGTGCCAGTAGCGGACAGCTCGGAACTGAAGCTTTCTTT
CDR3 protein: CASSGQLGTEAFF

J gene: TRBJ2-2
V gene: TRBV4-3
D gene: TRBD1
clone size: once
CDR3 DNA: TGCGCCAGCAGCCAAGAGGGGACAGGGCTAAACACCGGGGAGCTGTTTTTT
CDR3 protein: CASSQEGTGLNTGELFF

J gene: TRBJ2-7
V gene: TRBV27
D gene: TRBD1
clone size: .
CDR3 DNA: TGTGCCAGCAGTCCGGACAGGGACTACGAGCAGTACTTC
CDR3 protein: CASSPDRDYEQYF

J gene: TRBJ2-1
V gene: TRBV7-9
D gene: TRBD2
clone size: .
CDR3 DNA: TGTGCCAGCAGCTTTATAACGGGAGGGTACAATGAGCAGTTCTTC
CDR3 protein: CASSFITGGYNEQFF

J gene: TRBJ1-4
V gene: TRBV5-1
D gene: .
clone size: .
CDR3 DNA: TGCGCCAGCGCCCAGGATGCAACTAATGAAAAACTGTTTTTT
CDR3 protein: CASAQDATNEKLFF

J gene: TRBJ1-4
V gene: TRBV18
D gene: .
clone size: few
CDR3 DNA: TGTGCCAGCTCACCAGACAGCCCCCATTCGAAAAAACTGTTTTTT
CDR3 protein: CASSPDSPHSKKLFF

J gene: TRBJ1-1
V gene: TRBV5-4
D gene: TRBD1
clone size: few
CDR3 DNA: TGTGCCAGCAGCCCGCAGGGGGTCACTGAAGCTTTCTTT
CDR3 protein: CASSPQGVTEAFF

J gene: TRBJ1-2
V gene: TRBV30
D gene: TRBD1
clone size: once
CDR3 DNA: TGTGCCTGCAAGGGGACAGGGGGCAATAACTATGGCTACACCTTC
CDR3 protein: CACKGTGGNNYGYTF

J gene: TRBJ2-1
V gene: TRBV4-1
D gene: TRBD2
clone size: .
CDR3 DNA: TGCGCCAGCAGCCAAGAGCGGGGAGGGGAACACAATGAGCAGTTCTTC
CDR3 protein: CASSQERGGEHNEQFF

J gene: TRBJ2-7
V gene: TRBV13
D gene: .
clone size: .
CDR3 DNA: TGTGCCAGCAGCCTCGGGTCCCACGAGCAGTACTTC
CDR3 protein: CASSLGSHEQYF

J gene: TRBJ2-2
V gene: TRBV18
D gene: .
clone size: .
CDR3 DNA: TGTGCCAGCTCACTTCGGGTTAGGGGCTCCACCGGGGAGCTGTTTTTT
CDR3 protein: CASSLRVRGSTGELFF

J gene: TRBJ2-7
V gene: TRBV2
D gene: .
clone size: .
CDR3 DNA: TGTGCCAGCACCGGACAGAAATACGAGCAGTACTTC
CDR3 protein: CASTGQKYEQYF

J gene: TRBJ2-6
V gene: TRBV19
D gene: .
clone size: .
CDR3 DNA: TGTGCCAGTAGTTTCGGTTACTCTGGGGCCAACGTCCTGACTTTC
CDR3 protein: CASSFGYSGANVLTF

J gene: TRBJ1-5
V gene: TRBV19
D gene: TRBD1
clone size: .
CDR3 DNA: TGTGCCAGTAGAGGAGGGACAGGTAATCAGCCCCAGCATTTT
CDR3 protein: CASRGGTGNQPQHF

J gene: TRBJ2-1
V gene: TRBV30
D gene: .
clone size: .
CDR3 DNA: TGTGCCTGGAGTGGGGCAGGGAATCGGAATGAGCAGTTCTTC
CDR3 protein: CAWSGAGNRNEQFF

J gene: TRBJ1-4
V gene: TRBV18
D gene: .
clone size: .
CDR3 DNA: TGTGCCAGCTCACCGCCAGGGGCAACTAATGAAAAACTGTTTTTT
CDR3 protein: CASSPPGATNEKLFF

J gene: TRBJ1-5
V gene: TRBV4-1
D gene: .
clone size: .
CDR3 DNA: TGCGCCAGCAGCCAAGACCAGACATTTATCAATCAGCCCCAGCATTTT
CDR3 protein: CASSQDQTFINQPQHF

J gene: TRBJ2-3
V gene: TRBV15
D gene: .
clone size: .
CDR3 DNA: TGTGCCACCAGCAGGCCCCGGGGATTTTTGAGCACAGATACGCAGTATTTT
CDR3 protein: CATSRPRGFLSTDTQYF

J gene: TRBJ1-1
V gene: TRBV11-3
D gene: .
clone size: .
CDR3 DNA: TGTGCCAGCAGCTGGGGGGTAGGGGAGCGGGTCACTGAAGCTTTCTTT
CDR3 protein: CASSWGVGERVTEAFF

J gene: TRBJ2-2
V gene: TRBV19
D gene: TRBD1
clone size: .
CDR3 DNA: TGTGCCAGTAGTACAGGGGGCATTAGTACCGGGGAGCTGTTTTTT
CDR3 protein: CASSTGGISTGELFF

J gene: TRBJ2-3
V gene: TRBV28
D gene: TRBD2
clone size: .
CDR3 DNA: TGTGCCACCCTAGCGGGAGGGCCAGCAAATACGCAGTATTTT
CDR3 protein: CATLAGGPANTQYF

J gene: TRBJ2-5
V gene: TRBV10-3
D gene: .
clone size: .
CDR3 DNA: TGTGCCATCAGTGAGGATCCCGGTCCCGAGGGGGTAAAGTACTTC
CDR3 protein: CAISEDPGPEGVKYF

J gene: TRBJ2-5
V gene: TRBV30
D gene: TRBD2
clone size: .
CDR3 DNA: TGTGCCTGGAATGGACTAGCGGGAGGAGAGACCCAGTACTTC
CDR3 protein: CAWNGLAGGETQYF

J gene: TRBJ2-2
V gene: TRBV6-4
D gene: TRBD2
clone size: .
CDR3 DNA: TGTGCCAGCAGTGTCCGGGTCGCGGGACTAAACACCGGGGAGCTGTTTTTT
CDR3 protein: CASSVRVAGLNTGELFF

J gene: TRBJ1-4
V gene: TRBV19
D gene: .
clone size: few
CDR3 DNA: TGTGCCAGTAGTATAGAGGGCACAACTGCAACTAATGAAAAACTGTTTTTT
CDR3 protein: CASSIEGTTATNEKLFF

J gene: TRBJ1-1
V gene: TRBV30
D gene: TRBD1
clone size: .
CDR3 DNA: TGTGCCTGGAGTCACACAGGGGAACAAATTGAAGCTTTCTTT
CDR3 protein: CAWSHTGEQIEAFF

J gene: TRBJ1-2
V gene: TRBV19
D gene: TRBD1
clone size: .
CDR3 DNA: TGTGCCAGTAGTGGACAGGGTGGTGGCTACACCTTC
CDR3 protein: CASSGQGGGYTF

J gene: TRBJ2-2
V gene: TRBV18
D gene: TRBD1
clone size: .
CDR3 DNA: TGTGCCAGCTCACCTGACAGGGGGAAGGCCGGGGAGCTGTTTTTT
CDR3 protein: CASSPDRGKAGELFF

J gene: TRBJ2-7
V gene: TRBV18
D gene: .
clone size: once
CDR3 DNA: TGTGCCAGCTCACGAGACAGGAGCTCCTACGAGCAGTACTTC
CDR3 protein: CASSRDRSSYEQYF

J gene: TRBJ1-3
V gene: TRBV18
D gene: .
clone size: few
CDR3 DNA: TGTGCCAGCTCACCACGAAGGAGCTCTGGAAACACCATATATTTT
CDR3 protein: CASSPRRSSGNTIYF

J gene: TRBJ1-2
V gene: TRBV5-4
D gene: TRBD1
clone size: .
CDR3 DNA: TGTGCCAGCAGACAAAGGGGGCTGGATGGCTACACCTTC
CDR3 protein: CASRQRGLDGYTF

J gene: TRBJ1-2
V gene: TRBV5-1
D gene: .
clone size: .
CDR3 DNA: TGCGCCAGCAGCTTGAGACCGAGCGATGGCTACACCTTC
CDR3 protein: CASSLRPSDGYTF

J gene: TRBJ1-5
V gene: TRBV19
D gene: TRBD1
clone size: once
CDR3 DNA: TGTGCCAGTAGGCCGGACAGGGTGCCCAATCAGCCCCAGCATTTT
CDR3 protein: CASRPDRVPNQPQHF

J gene: TRBJ2-1
V gene: TRBV2
D gene: TRBD2
clone size: .
CDR3 DNA: TGTGCCAGCTATCCACGAGCGGGAGACCAAGACAATGAGCAGTTCTTC
CDR3 protein: CASYPRAGDQDNEQFF

J gene: TRBJ2-7
V gene: TRBV28
D gene: .
clone size: .
CDR3 DNA: TGTGCCAGCAGTTCACGGAGACCGCTGTACTTC
CDR3 protein: CASSSRRPLYF

J gene: TRBJ1-1
V gene: TRBV5-4
D gene: .
clone size: .
CDR3 DNA: TGTGCCAGCAGTAGCGGGGGCGCCGGCACTGAAGCTTTCTTT
CDR3 protein: CASSSGGAGTEAFF

J gene: TRBJ2-2
V gene: TRBV11-2
D gene: TRBD1
clone size: .
CDR3 DNA: TGTGCCAGCAGCTCCTGGACAGGGGGGCCCGGGGAGCTGTTTTTT
CDR3 protein: CASSSWTGGPGELFF

J gene: TRBJ1-3
V gene: TRBV9
D gene: .
clone size: .
CDR3 DNA: TGTGCCAGCAGCGTTGACTTAGGAGCGGACACCATATATTTT
CDR3 protein: CASSVDLGADTIYF

J gene: TRBJ1-6
V gene: TRBV2
D gene: .
clone size: few
CDR3 DNA: TGTGCCAGCAGTGAAGGTGGGGGGGGTTCACCCCTCCACTTT
CDR3 protein: CASSEGGGGSPLHF

J gene: TRBJ2-2
V gene: TRBV7-2
D gene: TRBD2
clone size: .
CDR3 DNA: TGTGCCAGCAGGGCCGGGACTAGCGGGAGGACCGGGGAGCTGTTTTTT
CDR3 protein: CASRAGTSGRTGELFF

J gene: TRBJ1-2
V gene: TRBV28
D gene: .
clone size: .
CDR3 DNA: TGTGCCAGCAGTTTTCAAACTTATGGCTACACCTTC
CDR3 protein: CASSFQTYGYTF

J gene: TRBJ2-5
V gene: TRBV25-1
D gene: TRBD2
clone size: .
CDR3 DNA: TGTGCCAGCAGTGGAATAGCGGGTATCCAAGAGACCCAGTACTTC
CDR3 protein: CASSGIAGIQETQYF

J gene: TRBJ1-1
V gene: TRBV28
D gene: .
clone size: .
CDR3 DNA: TGTGCCAGCACGCAGCCCTGGGGGGAAGTGAACACTGAAGCTTTCTTT
CDR3 protein: CASTQPWGEVNTEAFF

J gene: TRBJ2-2
V gene: TRBV5-1
D gene: TRBD2
clone size: .
CDR3 DNA: TGCGCCAGCAGCTTGGCCGTTGCGGGAGCGGGCACCGGGGAGCTGTTTTTT
CDR3 protein: CASSLAVAGAGTGELFF

J gene: TRBJ1-2
V gene: TRBV28
D gene: .
clone size: .
CDR3 DNA: TGTGCCACTTCCACCTCAGGGAAAGGCTACACCTTC
CDR3 protein: CATSTSGKGYTF